The T cell receptor beta chain under discussion was sequenced for a study of shared clonotypes between healthy human individuals (TCRdb year 2020). Context from the whole study: A couple of women and a few men aged 18 to 49 years were included in the cohort. Per donor, three plates each were used for CD4 naive and CD4 memory, two for CD8 naive, and one for CD8 memory. To estimate repertoire size and how much clonotype sharing occurs between individuals, the study deeply sequenced the blood TCR repertoires of several healthy adults. Libraries were prepared and TCR repertoires were sequenced by different laboratories using diverse techniques, in order to increase sequencing depth and limit assay-specific biases. Per donor, leukapheresis produced somewhere between about 0.94 and 9.5 billion PBMCs. Here is what the overall study found, with its caveats: Based on pairwise subsampling, the degree of clonotype sharing among donors was expected to be affected by sequencing depth. Sampling was restricted to blood, and TCR repertoires in tissue are likely to differ from TCR repertoires in blood. Higher generation probabilities were observed for clonotypes shared by all four sorted-subset donors than for non-shared clonotypes. Even with the large sequencing depth, rarefaction of the sorted-subset datasets indicated that sequencing was incomplete. Across a handful of donors, about 4.5% of naive CD4, approximately 3.6% of naive CD8, approximately 2.5% of memory CD4, and about 0.44% of memory CD8 clonotypes were shared. Because the study included a small number of donors, the genetic and exposure-history diversity represented was limited. Naive subsets generally had larger estimated clonotype richness than memory subsets did.

The germline V gene provides CDR1 SGHDT and CDR2 YYEEEE. V lost 4 bases and J lost 6 bases, and the count of bases not matched to a germline gene is 10. There are 18 amino acids in the CDR3, from cysteine to phenylalanine inclusive. Left in the record is the CDR3 DNA by itself, 54 bases read in frame from the first base. Notes on this clone: The antigen it binds to is not known. Within one base of it there is no much larger clone, and no base qualities were kept.

CD8 naive samples consisted of CD45RO-negative cells that were positively selected for CCR7, yielding a CD45RA+CCR7+ population without TemRA cells. Healthy HIV-negative adults with no recently reported acute infections or vaccinations were included as donors. Every donor was a Caucasian adult residing in Nashville, Tennessee, USA. Blood was obtained by leukapheresis, after which PBMCs were separated by Ficoll-Histopaque density gradient centrifugation and cryopreserved in liquid nitrogen vapor phase. Analytical flow cytometry was used to check the purity and quantity of every magnetically sorted T cell population. From each sorted fraction, genomic DNA was isolated and quantified by UV absorbance on a Nanodrop 2000c. Using the deep immunoSEQ assay, TCR CDR3 regions were amplified from genomic DNA by multiplex PCR. Genomic DNA extracted from each cell subset was distributed evenly over all wells of several immunoSEQ 96-well plates, and each plate served as one replicate. For sorted subsets, each replicate PCR was loaded with 200 ng genomic DNA, equivalent to 25,000 to 35,000 T cell genomes. The purified libraries were quantified using a Qubit 3.0 fluorometer, sized with a Bioanalyzer 2100, and then quantified again using the KAPA Library Quantification kit. Every immunoSEQ 96-well plate was sequenced on a separate single-read 150-cycle Illumina NextSeq 550 flow cell. Turning to the authors' computational methods: Because the immunoSEQ output held only junctional sequences and lacked quality scores, the filtering could not match the filtering applied to full-length reads. Sequences were annotated with PyIR, a Python wrapper for IgBLAST v1.9, and V/J genes and CDR3 were assigned using IMGT germline references. Any read was removed if the V/J assignment was weak (E-value above 1e-6), the CDR3 was missing, or the read contained stop codons, out-of-frame junctions, or ambiguous translated residues. V3J clonotypes were defined as sequences sharing the same inferred V gene, J gene, and CDR3 amino acid sequence. The percentage overlap between two repertoires was calculated by dividing the number of shared unique clonotypes by the size of the smaller repertoire. Richness of each repertoire was evaluated using RTK rarefaction, the Chao1 estimator, and Recon v2.1 estimates of unobserved clonotypes. OLGA was used to compute generation probabilities for all TCRbeta clonotypes that the gDNA method yielded from a few donors. Here the immuneACCESS table is served through TCRdb, limited to in-frame sequences with V and J called. Missing clones are a known gap in these copies; in checked studies unresolved V genes cover under half, and the rest lacks a known reason. The D gene and trimming were derived from the DNA, and the V and J assignments and clone size from that table. The sample yields about 2.1 million clones; 90% to 95% were counted once. Around 1.7% of the sample is taken by the ten largest.

The receptor's source is a young man in good health. Some clones in this sample may be carry-over from other donors' samples. Sequenced material: naive CD8+ T cells from PBMCs. The cell subset or site label corresponds to: CD45RA+CCR7+. The rearranged segments are TRBV5-6 and TRBJ2-1, with TRBD2 matching 16 junction bases. Here the CDR3 is given as CASSHGTSGRVWFNEQFF. DNA sequence: TGTGCCAGCAGCCACGGGACTAGCGGGAGGGTTTGGTTCAATGAGCAGTTCTTC.